These 6 T cell receptor beta chains came from one sample sequenced in a study of CD8+CD57+ T cells in acquired aplastic anemia. According to the study, genomic DNA was the template for TCR beta VDJ and CDR3 profiling. Using its own MiXCR run on the reads, TCRdb lists one record per CDR3 protein. The sample carries under 500,000 distinct CDR3 sequences, roughly a third recorded once. Flow cytometry had shown expanded CD8+CD57+ cells in the patients chosen for sequencing. Sequencing was done on a sample of sorted CD4+, CD8+, or CD8+CD57+ T cells (not recorded which) from PBMCs. The origin of the receptors is a human donor with aplastic anemia.

With respect to this clonotype: This is likely a read error, given that the CDR3 carries no conserved phenylalanine or tryptophan at its end. The limits of the CDR3 on the DNA are not certain, so only TCRdb's listed CDR3 is given. The chain recombines TRBV29-1 with TRBJ2-5; TRBD1, the table's D call, lacks a check against the DNA. The CDR3 has 9 residues if both end residues are counted. Germline loops: CDR1 SQVTM, CDR2 ANQGSEA. This CDR3 is CSDTANGGH.

By frequency in the sample, this clonotype is medium-sized. The J gene is TRBJ1-2, the V gene TRBV10-1, with TRBD1 matching 8 bases. CDR3 length: 13 residues. Germline-derived CDR1 and CDR2 are WNHNN and SYGVQD (reference sequence). V trimming: 5 bases; J trimming: 4 bases; junction bases outside the gene matches: 3. CDR3: CASSRDRSYGYTF. Here the CDR3 DNA reads TGCGCCAGCAGTAGGGACAGGTCCTATGGCTACACCTTC.

The table lists this clonotype with a few counts. This sequence joins TRBV24-1 and TRBJ1-1; weak D call: TRBD1 (6 bases). The V gene's germline CDR1 is KGHDR and CDR2 SFDVKD. There are 12 residues in the CDR3. The V and J ends lost 11 bases and 5 bases respectively, with 14 bases between them. CDR3 in DNA: TGTGCCAGCGGCAGGGGAATAACTGAAGCTTTCTTT. As protein: CASGRGITEAFF.

This clonotype was seen repeatedly, ten times or more. V is TRBV7-9 and J is TRBJ1-2, with D possibly TRBD1 on 5 matching bases. With 5 bases removed from V and 4 bases from J, the gap between germline ends came to 20 bases. This CDR3 is built from 16 residues. Germline CDR1 and CDR2: SEHNR and FQNEAQ (reference sequence). The CDR3 here is CASSILPGRATYGYTF. CDR3 DNA sequence: TGTGCCAGCAGCATCCTACCGGGACGGGCAACCTATGGCTACACCTTC.

The chain has TRBV10-3 and TRBJ2-7; TRBD2 aligns across 9 bases. With 5 bases clipped from V and 2 bases from J, the junction kept 10 bases outside the gene matches. This CDR3 is built from 16 residues. Germline V lookup: CDR1 ENHRY, CDR2 SYGVKD. In DNA, the CDR3 is TGTGCCATCAGTCCTGGAGCGGGGGGCACCACCTACGAGCAGTACTTC. Translating gives CAISPGAGGTTYEQYF.

This chain uses TRBV20-1 with TRBJ1-2; D possibly corresponds to TRBD1 (6 bases). The CDR3 length is 12 residues. CDR1 is DFQATT and CDR2 is SNEGSKA in the germline V gene (reference sequence). V dropped 3 bases and J dropped 7 bases, with 12 bases sitting between them. CDR3 DNA sequence: TGCAGTGCTAGCCGGCGACAGGTTGGCTACACCTTC. Translating gives CSASRRQVGYTF.